The rows below give T cell receptor beta chains drawn from one sample of a study of regulatory T cells in long-lasting Graves disease. TCRdb analysed the multiplex PCR reads with MiXCR anew, one entry per CDR3 protein. The sample records about 470,000 distinct CDR3 sequences, less than 25% being singletons. The sequencing used peripheral blood mononuclear cells (PBMCs), collected when the disease was refractory, from a patient treated with antithyroid drugs. These receptors were taken from a female donor with Graves disease. The CDR3 runs from the conserved cysteine through the conserved F or W. Fields, in order: CDR3 DNA, CDR3 protein, V gene, D gene, J gene, clone size. D genes are given only for firm matches. Clone size is given for some rows only: seen once, a few or many times, or a class if the clone is expanded.

TGTGCCAGCAGTTGGGACAGGGTGGACTACGAGCAGTACTTC,CASSWDRVDYEQYF,TRBV28,TRBD1,TRBJ2-7,-
TGTGCCATCAGCGAAGCGGAGAGCAATCAGCCCCAGCATTTT,CAISEAESNQPQHF,TRBV10-3,-,TRBJ1-5,few
TGTGCCAGCAGTTTCGAGGACAGTAGCACAGATACGCAGTATTTT,CASSFEDSSTDTQYF,TRBV28,-,TRBJ2-3,-
TGCAGTGCCGCCCCCGGGGGTCCTCAAGAGACCCAGTACTTC,CSAAPGGPQETQYF,TRBV20-1,-,TRBJ2-5,few
TGTGCCAGCAGTTTGGCCGGGGGCTGGAATTCACCCCTCCACTTT,CASSLAGGWNSPLHF,TRBV28,-,TRBJ1-6,-
TGCGCCAGCACTTTGGGACTGGCTGAAGAGACCCAGTACTTC,CASTLGLAEETQYF,TRBV5-1,-,TRBJ2-5,-
TGTGCCAGCAGCCCGGGTCCTGCGGATCAGCCCCAGCATTTT,CASSPGPADQPQHF,TRBV12-3/TRBV12-4,-,TRBJ1-5,few
TGCGCCAGCAGCCCAATATCGGGGGAAGCTTTCTTT,CASSPISGEAFF,TRBV4-1,-,TRBJ1-1,-
TGTGCCAGCAGCGTAAGGACAGGGAACACCGGGGAGCTGTTTTTT,CASSVRTGNTGELFF,TRBV9,TRBD1,TRBJ2-2,-
TGTGCCAGCAGCTTATTGGCATTCGCGGGAGACGGAAACATTCAGTACTTC,CASSLLAFAGDGNIQYF,TRBV11-2,TRBD2,TRBJ2-4,few
TGCGCCAGCAGCCAGCCAGGCTCGGCGGGCTACACCTTC,CASSQPGSAGYTF,TRBV4-1,-,TRBJ1-2,few
TGCAGTGCTAGTCCCTGGGTTCCGCATCGGGACTACGAGCAGTACTTC,CSASPWVPHRDYEQYF,TRBV20-1,-,TRBJ2-7,few
TGTGCCAGCAGACGAGGACCTTCTAGCGATCAGCCCCAGCATTTT,CASRRGPSSDQPQHF,TRBV27,-,TRBJ1-5,many
TGTGCCAGTAGCCCGCTTGAGAATGTCAATGAGCAGTTCTTC,CASSPLENVNEQFF,TRBV19,-,TRBJ2-1,-
TGTGCCAGCAGTTTCGTGGACAGGTCACACTACGAGCAGTACTTC,CASSFVDRSHYEQYF,TRBV27,TRBD1,TRBJ2-7,many
TGTGCCAGCAGTTTGACAGGGGGAGGAGATGAGCAGTTCTTC,CASSLTGGGDEQFF,TRBV28,TRBD1,TRBJ2-1,few
TGTGCCAGCAGTCCAATTAGGGGCCTCTGGCATTTT,CASSPIRGLWHF,TRBV28,-,TRBJ1-5,many
TGTGCCAGCAGCATAGGGGCGACCGGAAACACCATATATTTT,CASSIGATGNTIYF,TRBV27,-,TRBJ1-3,-
TGTGCCAGCAGTGGGACCGACAGGGGGCAACAAGAGACCCAGTACTTC,CASSGTDRGQQETQYF,TRBV25-1,TRBD1,TRBJ2-5,few
TGTGCCAGCAGCGTTGGGCCCTCCAATTCACCCCTCCACTTT,CASSVGPSNSPLHF,TRBV9,-,TRBJ1-6,-
TGCGCCAGCAGCTTGAGGGGGACAGAGGGCACTGAAGCTTTCTTT,CASSLRGTEGTEAFF,TRBV5-1,TRBD1,TRBJ1-1,few
TGTGCCAGCAGCGACCAGGGACAGGGGAAGGATCAGCCCCAGCATTTT,CASSDQGQGKDQPQHF,TRBV7-2,TRBD1,TRBJ1-5,-
TGTGCCAGCAGCCGAGCAAAAGAGACCCAGTACTTC,CASSRAKETQYF,TRBV7-2,-,TRBJ2-5,many